A selection of T cell receptor beta chains follows, all from one sample in a study of shared clonotypes between healthy human individuals. Using immunoSEQ multiplex PCR, the repertoire was profiled, and TCRdb retains in-frame clones only, with some absent. The sample consists of about 870,000 clones, 90% to 95% of them appearing once. Material for sequencing was naive CD8+ T cells sorted from blood. The source is a young man in good health. CDR3s leave out the opening cysteine and the closing phenylalanine or tryptophan. A D gene is named only where the DNA matches it firmly. Where a row states a size, it is once, few, many or the class of an expanded clone; other rows omit it.

ASSPSGRASGNEQY	-	TRBD2	TRBV18	TRBJ2-7	14
ATLGTDYSYEQY	-	TRBD1	TRBV10-3	TRBJ2-7	12
ASSTHLGEAAYEQY	-	-	TRBV7-6	TRBJ2-7	14
TSSQDLPSACHYEQY	-	-	TRBV1	TRBJ2-7	15
ASSFGGTGYAGELF	-	TRBD1	TRBV5-1	TRBJ2-2	14
ASSPRFLGPGGAGTYNEQF	-	-	TRBV7-6	TRBJ2-1	19
ASSQYTTGTNTDTQY	-	TRBD2	TRBV4-3	TRBJ2-3	15
ASSGTNYNEQF	few	TRBD2	TRBV10-1	TRBJ2-1	11
ASSQTGDRGSEQY	-	TRBD1	TRBV7-9	TRBJ2-7	13
ASSGGPGTEAF	-	-	TRBV27	TRBJ1-1	11
ASSLGGANYGYT	-	-	TRBV5-8	TRBJ1-2	12
ASSPDPGGSYEQY	-	TRBD2	TRBV27	TRBJ2-7	13
ASSQLRDSAYNEQF	-	-	TRBV4-1	TRBJ2-1	14
SVEAQARRSDEDYEQY	-	-	TRBV29-1	TRBJ2-7	16
ASTRLAQLNYGYT	-	-	TRBV5-4	TRBJ1-2	13
ASKSTWGTYEQY	-	-	TRBV5-1	TRBJ2-7	12
ASSQTGDTEAF	few	TRBD1	TRBV5-1	TRBJ1-1	11
ASSPSPVLANYGYT	-	-	TRBV28	TRBJ1-2	14
ASSPSRAGLEKLF	-	-	TRBV7-9	TRBJ1-4	13
ASSLAGEITGELF	-	TRBD2	TRBV28	TRBJ2-2	13
ASSQDRAAYGYT	-	-	TRBV4-3	TRBJ1-2	12
ASSLRAGSYNEQF	-	-	TRBV7-6	TRBJ2-1	13
ASSLSGAPYNEQF	-	-	TRBV28	TRBJ2-1	13
ASSDRLAEFWRF	-	TRBD2	TRBV25-1	TRBJ2-1	12
ASGPQGSTNEKLF	-	-	TRBV2	TRBJ1-4	13
ASSLKGGRTGPNTGELF	-	TRBD1	TRBV7-3	TRBJ2-2	17
ATSGRINEKLF	-	-	TRBV10-3	TRBJ1-4	11
ASSSGQPQH	-	-	TRBV28	TRBJ1-5	9
ASSYGGSPYEQY	-	-	TRBV6-5	TRBJ2-7	12
ASSSFDNEQF	-	-	TRBV6-5	TRBJ2-1	10
ASSPHQGAHYGYT	-	-	TRBV9	TRBJ1-2	13
ASSSPLLRGSSYNEQF	-	TRBD2	TRBV27	TRBJ2-1	16
ASSFLEDEAF	once	-	TRBV5-4	TRBJ1-1	10
AISEDYEQY	-	-	TRBV10-3	TRBJ2-7	9
ASSPTGDGNTIY	-	TRBD1	TRBV9	TRBJ1-3	12